These T cell receptor beta chains were read from a single sample in a study of shared clonotypes between healthy human individuals. Data came from immunoSEQ multiplex PCR; TCRdb stores just in-frame clones and leaves some out. In the table there are a few hundred thousand clones, around three quarters of which are singletons. The sample taken for sequencing was PBMCs. The receptor source for this set is a woman in her thirties or forties in good health. Some clones in this sample may be carry-over from other donors' samples. Both conserved end residues are part of each CDR3. A D gene is named only where the DNA matches it firmly. Size values are once, few and many counts, or a class for expanded clones, and some rows have none.

d_call: .; v_call: TRBV30; j_call: TRBJ2-7; clone_size: .; cdr3_nt: TGTGCCTGGAGGGGGGCGGGGCAGGCCACCTACGAGCAGTACTTC; cdr3_aa: CAWRGAGQATYEQYF
d_call: .; v_call: TRBV30; j_call: TRBJ1-5; clone_size: many; cdr3_nt: TGTGCCTGCGAGGACAGCGGGCGGGGAGCCCAGCATTTT; cdr3_aa: CACEDSGRGAQHF
d_call: .; v_call: TRBV4-2; j_call: TRBJ2-1; clone_size: .; cdr3_nt: TGTGCCAGCAGCCAAGTGCTAGCTGAATACAATGAGCAGTTCTTC; cdr3_aa: CASSQVLAEYNEQFF
d_call: TRBD1; v_call: TRBV11-1; j_call: TRBJ1-1; clone_size: .; cdr3_nt: TGTGCCAGCAGCTTCCTAAGGGGAGCAGGGGGGATTGCTGAAGCTTTCTTT; cdr3_aa: CASSFLRGAGGIAEAFF
d_call: .; v_call: TRBV5-1; j_call: TRBJ1-2; clone_size: .; cdr3_nt: TGCGCCAGCAGCGTGCAGGAAACCTATGGCTACACCTTC; cdr3_aa: CASSVQETYGYTF
d_call: .; v_call: TRBV2; j_call: TRBJ2-1; clone_size: .; cdr3_nt: TGTGCCAGCAGTGAATCGTCTAGCTCAGGCAATGAGCAGTTCTTC; cdr3_aa: CASSESSSSGNEQFF
d_call: TRBD1; v_call: TRBV18; j_call: TRBJ1-4; clone_size: .; cdr3_nt: TGTGCCAGCTCACCATCCTGGACAGGGGAGGAAAAACTGTTTTTT; cdr3_aa: CASSPSWTGEEKLFF
d_call: TRBD2; v_call: TRBV7-9; j_call: TRBJ2-5; clone_size: once; cdr3_nt: TGTGCCAGCAGCTTAAGGACTAGCGGGAGAGGTAATCTGGAGACCCAGTACTTC; cdr3_aa: CASSLRTSGRGNLETQYF
d_call: .; v_call: TRBV28; j_call: TRBJ1-6; clone_size: .; cdr3_nt: TGTGCCAGCAGTCAACAGGGTAACAATTCACCCCTCCACTTT; cdr3_aa: CASSQQGNNSPLHF
d_call: TRBD2; v_call: TRBV4-2; j_call: TRBJ2-1; clone_size: .; cdr3_nt: TGTGCCAGCAGCCAAGAACCTTCTAGCGGGAGGGCCTACAATGAGCAGTTCTTC; cdr3_aa: CASSQEPSSGRAYNEQFF
d_call: .; v_call: TRBV19; j_call: TRBJ1-3; clone_size: .; cdr3_nt: TGTGCCAGTAGTATAGGACCGGCCGCCTCTGGAAACACCATATATTTT; cdr3_aa: CASSIGPAASGNTIYF
d_call: TRBD2; v_call: TRBV2; j_call: TRBJ2-1; clone_size: .; cdr3_nt: TGTGCCACGGGACTAGCTGTCTACAATGAGCAGTTCTTC; cdr3_aa: CATGLAVYNEQFF
d_call: .; v_call: TRBV7-8; j_call: TRBJ1-6; clone_size: .; cdr3_nt: TGTGCCAGCAGCTTAGCATTGGTTGCACCGCAAACCTCACCCCTCCACTTT; cdr3_aa: CASSLALVAPQTSPLHF
d_call: .; v_call: TRBV7-2; j_call: TRBJ2-3; clone_size: .; cdr3_nt: TGTGCCAGCAGCCCCGGGGGAGGCACAGATACGCAGTATTTT; cdr3_aa: CASSPGGGTDTQYF
d_call: .; v_call: TRBV11-2; j_call: TRBJ2-7; clone_size: once; cdr3_nt: TGTGCCAGCAGCTTAACCGACTACGAGCAGTACTTC; cdr3_aa: CASSLTDYEQYF
d_call: TRBD1; v_call: TRBV5-4; j_call: TRBJ1-2; clone_size: .; cdr3_nt: TGTGCCAGCAGCCGAACAGGGGTTGATGGCTACACCTTC; cdr3_aa: CASSRTGVDGYTF
d_call: .; v_call: TRBV28; j_call: TRBJ1-5; clone_size: .; cdr3_nt: TGTGCCAGCAGTTTTGTCTCTGATATAGGCCGCAATCAGCCCCAGCATTTT; cdr3_aa: CASSFVSDIGRNQPQHF
d_call: .; v_call: TRBV5-8; j_call: TRBJ1-3; clone_size: once; cdr3_nt: TGTGCCAGCAGCTTGAGGGTGGGAAACACCATATATTTT; cdr3_aa: CASSLRVGNTIYF
d_call: .; v_call: TRBV2; j_call: TRBJ2-7; clone_size: .; cdr3_nt: TGTGCCAGCAGTGAAGCTCCCGACCCGCTCTACGAGCAGTACTTC; cdr3_aa: CASSEAPDPLYEQYF
d_call: .; v_call: TRBV19; j_call: TRBJ2-7; clone_size: once; cdr3_nt: TGTGCCAGTAGTATAAGACTATTCTACGAGCAGTACTTC; cdr3_aa: CASSIRLFYEQYF
d_call: .; v_call: TRBV19; j_call: TRBJ1-2; clone_size: .; cdr3_nt: TGTGCCAGTAGTACCCTCCAGGGAACCGGCTACACCTTC; cdr3_aa: CASSTLQGTGYTF
d_call: .; v_call: TRBV14; j_call: TRBJ1-2; clone_size: once; cdr3_nt: TGTGCCAGCAGCGGATCGACGAGAGCAGCGCGACTGTCTGGAAAGACCTATGGCTACACCTTC; cdr3_aa: CASSGSTRAARLSGKTYGYTF
d_call: .; v_call: TRBV7-9; j_call: TRBJ2-1; clone_size: .; cdr3_nt: TGTGCCAGCAGCTTAGTCAGGGGTAGGCAGTTCTTC; cdr3_aa: CASSLVRGRQFF
d_call: TRBD1; v_call: TRBV10-3; j_call: TRBJ2-1; clone_size: .; cdr3_nt: TGTGCCACCTTACAGGGACAGGTACTCGAATCACAGTTCTTC; cdr3_aa: CATLQGQVLESQFF
d_call: .; v_call: TRBV2; j_call: TRBJ2-5; clone_size: .; cdr3_nt: TGTGCCAGCAGACCTGGGTCAAGGGAGACCCAGTACTTC; cdr3_aa: CASRPGSRETQYF
d_call: TRBD1; v_call: TRBV4-3; j_call: TRBJ2-7; clone_size: few; cdr3_nt: TGCGCCAGCAGCCAGGGGACAGGGGACTCCTACGAGCAGTACTTC; cdr3_aa: CASSQGTGDSYEQYF
d_call: .; v_call: TRBV27; j_call: TRBJ2-7; clone_size: .; cdr3_nt: TGTGCCAGCAGTCAACATTCGGGGTCCTTCTACGAGCAGTACTTC; cdr3_aa: CASSQHSGSFYEQYF
d_call: .; v_call: TRBV19; j_call: TRBJ2-6; clone_size: .; cdr3_nt: TGTGCCAGTAGTAAGGGGTCTAGGGCCAACGTCCTGACTTTC; cdr3_aa: CASSKGSRANVLTF
d_call: .; v_call: TRBV27; j_call: TRBJ1-2; clone_size: .; cdr3_nt: TGTGCCAGCAGCCCCCGGCAGGGCTACTATGGCTACACCTTC; cdr3_aa: CASSPRQGYYGYTF
d_call: TRBD2; v_call: TRBV5-3; j_call: TRBJ2-7; clone_size: .; cdr3_nt: TGTGCCAGAAGCTTGGAAGCGGGAGCGCTCTACGAGCAGTACTTC; cdr3_aa: CARSLEAGALYEQYF
d_call: .; v_call: TRBV7-9; j_call: TRBJ2-1; clone_size: .; cdr3_nt: TGTGCCAGCAGCCCGCAACCCACCTACAATGAGCAGTTCTTC; cdr3_aa: CASSPQPTYNEQFF
d_call: TRBD1; v_call: TRBV11-2; j_call: TRBJ2-7; clone_size: .; cdr3_nt: TGTGCCAGCAGCTTAGGATACAGGGGGCAAAGCCCCTACGAGCAGTACTTC; cdr3_aa: CASSLGYRGQSPYEQYF
d_call: TRBD1; v_call: TRBV28; j_call: TRBJ2-2; clone_size: .; cdr3_nt: TGTGCCAGCAGTTCCCAGGGGGCGCAAGGCACCGGGGAGCTGTTTTTT; cdr3_aa: CASSSQGAQGTGELFF
d_call: .; v_call: TRBV9; j_call: TRBJ2-1; clone_size: once; cdr3_nt: TGTGCCAGCAGCGTAGCCGACAATGAGCAGTTCTTC; cdr3_aa: CASSVADNEQFF
d_call: TRBD1; v_call: TRBV9; j_call: TRBJ2-5; clone_size: .; cdr3_nt: TGTGCCAGCAGCGCGCGCCCCGGGACAGGGATGTCCCAGTACTTC; cdr3_aa: CASSARPGTGMSQYF
d_call: .; v_call: TRBV7-2; j_call: TRBJ1-1; clone_size: few; cdr3_nt: TGTGCCAGCAGCTTATTGGGGGCTGAAGCTTTCTTT; cdr3_aa: CASSLLGAEAFF
d_call: .; v_call: TRBV27; j_call: TRBJ2-7; clone_size: .; cdr3_nt: TGTGCCAGCAGTTTAGATCGACACTCTTACGAGCAGTACTTC; cdr3_aa: CASSLDRHSYEQYF
d_call: TRBD1; v_call: TRBV28; j_call: TRBJ2-6; clone_size: .; cdr3_nt: TGTGCCAGCAGTTCAGGGGGACACCGGGGCCCTGGGGCCAACGTCCTGACTTTC; cdr3_aa: CASSSGGHRGPGANVLTF
d_call: .; v_call: TRBV2; j_call: TRBJ2-7; clone_size: .; cdr3_nt: TGTGCCAGCAGGGGTGTAGTCTCCTACGAGCAGTACTTC; cdr3_aa: CASRGVVSYEQYF
d_call: .; v_call: TRBV6-4; j_call: TRBJ2-2; clone_size: .; cdr3_nt: TGTGCCAGCAGTGACTCGGTGGAACAAAACACCGGGGAGCTGTTTTTT; cdr3_aa: CASSDSVEQNTGELFF
d_call: .; v_call: TRBV2; j_call: TRBJ2-7; clone_size: .; cdr3_nt: TGTGCCAGCAGTGAAGACAGGGTGTACGAGCAGTACTTC; cdr3_aa: CASSEDRVYEQYF
d_call: .; v_call: TRBV4-1; j_call: TRBJ2-7; clone_size: .; cdr3_nt: TGCGCCAGCAGCCAATCTCCGGTTCAGACCTACGAGCAGTACTTC; cdr3_aa: CASSQSPVQTYEQYF
d_call: .; v_call: TRBV6-5; j_call: TRBJ1-2; clone_size: .; cdr3_nt: TGTGCCAGCGGGCGGGACGGCCCCTATGGCTACACCTTC; cdr3_aa: CASGRDGPYGYTF
d_call: .; v_call: TRBV6-1; j_call: TRBJ2-2; clone_size: .; cdr3_nt: TGTGCCAGCAGTGGACGTACAAGCACCGGGGAGCTGTTTTTT; cdr3_aa: CASSGRTSTGELFF